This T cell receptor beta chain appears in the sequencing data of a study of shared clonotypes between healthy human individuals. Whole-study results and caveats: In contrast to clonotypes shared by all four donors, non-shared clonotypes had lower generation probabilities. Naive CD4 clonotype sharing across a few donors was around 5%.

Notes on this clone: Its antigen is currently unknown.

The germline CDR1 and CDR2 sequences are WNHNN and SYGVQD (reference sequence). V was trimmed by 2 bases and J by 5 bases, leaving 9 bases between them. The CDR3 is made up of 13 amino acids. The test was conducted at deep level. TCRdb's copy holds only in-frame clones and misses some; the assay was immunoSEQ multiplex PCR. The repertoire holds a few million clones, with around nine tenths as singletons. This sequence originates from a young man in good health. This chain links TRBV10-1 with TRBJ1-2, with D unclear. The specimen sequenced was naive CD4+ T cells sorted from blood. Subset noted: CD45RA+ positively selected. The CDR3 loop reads CASSEHSGYGYTF. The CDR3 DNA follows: TGCGCCAGCAGTGAGCACTCCGGGTATGGCTACACCTTC.